This T cell receptor (beta chain) derives from a study of post-analysis software for immune sequencing data. Study details: Relapsing-remitting, secondary progressive and progressive-relapsing forms made up the multiple sclerosis disease courses.

A word on this clonotype: Its antigen is unidentified.

With 3 bases removed from V and 6 bases from J, the gap between germline ends came to 11 bases. Per the germline V gene, CDR1 is SEHNR and CDR2 is FQNEAQ (reference sequence). CDR3 length: 13 amino acids. Tagging with unique molecular identifiers was a feature of the TCR beta cDNA libraries. Around 500,000 cDNA molecules were obtained from about 1 to 10 million T cells. TCRdb independently ran MiXCR on the PCR reads; one entry per CDR3 protein. The table lists some 700,000 distinct CDR3 sequences, 55% to 60% of them singletons. Study-wide results and limits: Compared with controls, patients had more of about 5 TRBV segments, including TRBV5-6, TRBV5-1 and TRBV20-1.

This TCR was sampled from a girl aged 2-10 years with multiple sclerosis. The chain is built from TRBV7-9 and TRBJ1-2; no reliable D call. Sequencing input: blood. DNA of the CDR3: TGTGCCAGCAGCTTTATAGGTGGGGATGGCTACACCTTC. It specifies CASSFIGGDGYTF.